The rows below give T cell receptor beta chains drawn from one sample of a study of control samples from healthy donors and cancer patients. Measured with immunoSEQ multiplex PCR; TCRdb has only the in-frame clones, and not every one. The sample holds 150,000 to 160,000 clones; about 93% are singletons and the top ten take around 2.2%. What was sequenced was blood. These receptors originate from a man aged 45 to 65 in good health. CDR3s include the opening cysteine and the closing phenylalanine or tryptophan. A D gene is named only where the DNA matches it firmly. Expanded clones are given a class, and other clones once, few, many or no size at all.

V gene: TRBV6-5; clone size: NA; D gene: NA; J gene: TRBJ1-2; CDR3 DNA: TGTGCCACCAGAAGCGGGGGGAGGAGTGGCTACACCTTC; CDR3 protein: CATRSGGRSGYTF
V gene: TRBV7-3; clone size: NA; D gene: NA; J gene: TRBJ1-1; CDR3 DNA: TGTGCCAGCAGCTTACTGGGAAATTTGAACACTGAAGCTTTCTTT; CDR3 protein: CASSLLGNLNTEAFF
V gene: TRBV11-2; clone size: NA; D gene: TRBD2; J gene: TRBJ2-1; CDR3 DNA: TGTGCCAGCAGCTCCTTCAGCGGGAGTTGGCACAATGAGCAGTTCTTC; CDR3 protein: CASSSFSGSWHNEQFF
V gene: TRBV30; clone size: NA; D gene: NA; J gene: TRBJ2-7; CDR3 DNA: TGTGCCTGGAGTGGAGGTTCCTACGAGCAGTACTTC; CDR3 protein: CAWSGGSYEQYF
V gene: TRBV19; clone size: NA; D gene: NA; J gene: TRBJ2-1; CDR3 DNA: TGTGCCAGTAGTAGAGGACAGAATGAGCAGTTCTTC; CDR3 protein: CASSRGQNEQFF
V gene: TRBV28; clone size: NA; D gene: TRBD2; J gene: TRBJ2-6; CDR3 DNA: TGTGCCAGCAGTGCCGAGGGCGGGAGGGCCTCTGGGGCCAACGTCCTGACTTTC; CDR3 protein: CASSAEGGRASGANVLTF
V gene: TRBV18; clone size: NA; D gene: NA; J gene: TRBJ2-5; CDR3 DNA: TGTGCCAGCTCACCACCGACAGGGACTCCCCAAGAGACCCAGTACTTC; CDR3 protein: CASSPPTGTPQETQYF
V gene: TRBV7-2; clone size: NA; D gene: NA; J gene: TRBJ2-7; CDR3 DNA: TGTGCCAGCAGCTTAAAAGGCGGAGGCTCCTACGAGCAGTACTTC; CDR3 protein: CASSLKGGGSYEQYF
V gene: TRBV15; clone size: NA; D gene: NA; J gene: TRBJ2-2; CDR3 DNA: TGTGCCACCAGCAGAGATCAGAGGCGGCAGCCAGACACCGGGGAGCTGTTTTTT; CDR3 protein: CATSRDQRRQPDTGELFF
V gene: TRBV7-2; clone size: once; D gene: NA; J gene: TRBJ1-5; CDR3 DNA: TGTGCCAGCAGCTTAATTGCGAGGGCTAATCAGCCCCAGCATTTT; CDR3 protein: CASSLIARANQPQHF
V gene: TRBV19; clone size: NA; D gene: TRBD1; J gene: TRBJ1-5; CDR3 DNA: TGTGCCAGTATGGGACAGGGGCTTCAGCCCCAGCATTTT; CDR3 protein: CASMGQGLQPQHF
V gene: TRBV16; clone size: NA; D gene: NA; J gene: TRBJ1-3; CDR3 DNA: TGTGCCAGCAGTTCGACCAGTCGAGTTGGAAACACCATATATTTT; CDR3 protein: CASSSTSRVGNTIYF
V gene: TRBV10-2; clone size: once; D gene: NA; J gene: TRBJ2-7; CDR3 DNA: TGCGCCAGCAGTTTAGGGGCCTACGAGCAGTACTTC; CDR3 protein: CASSLGAYEQYF
V gene: TRBV6-6; clone size: NA; D gene: NA; J gene: TRBJ2-5; CDR3 DNA: TGTGCCAGCAGTTTTGGGGAATCCCAAGAGACCCAGTACTTC; CDR3 protein: CASSFGESQETQYF
V gene: TRBV4-2; clone size: NA; D gene: TRBD1; J gene: TRBJ1-2; CDR3 DNA: TGTGCCAGCAGCCAAGATGGGACAGGAAGCGGCTACACCTTC; CDR3 protein: CASSQDGTGSGYTF
V gene: TRBV6-5; clone size: NA; D gene: NA; J gene: TRBJ1-5; CDR3 DNA: TGTGCCATCACCCCCTGGTTAGATCAGCCCCAGCATTTT; CDR3 protein: CAITPWLDQPQHF
V gene: TRBV6-5; clone size: NA; D gene: NA; J gene: TRBJ1-3; CDR3 DNA: TGTGCCAGCAGTTCCCCGCGCAGGGGTTTGGGAAACACCATATATTTT; CDR3 protein: CASSSPRRGLGNTIYF
V gene: TRBV18; clone size: NA; D gene: NA; J gene: TRBJ2-5; CDR3 DNA: TGTGCCAGCTTGGGCACAGGCCTCGAGACCCAGTACTTC; CDR3 protein: CASLGTGLETQYF
V gene: TRBV20-1; clone size: NA; D gene: NA; J gene: TRBJ1-1; CDR3 DNA: TGCAGTGCTGACGGGCCTGAAGCTTTCTTT; CDR3 protein: CSADGPEAFF
V gene: TRBV5-5; clone size: NA; D gene: TRBD2; J gene: TRBJ2-1; CDR3 DNA: TGTGCCAGCAGCTTGCGGTGGGAGGGCCTTGTAGGTGAGCAGTTCTTC; CDR3 protein: CASSLRWEGLVGEQFF
V gene: TRBV11-2; clone size: NA; D gene: NA; J gene: TRBJ1-1; CDR3 DNA: TGTGCCAGCAGCTTAGACCCCGCGGGGGGTAACACTGAAGCTTTCTTT; CDR3 protein: CASSLDPAGGNTEAFF
V gene: TRBV19; clone size: NA; D gene: NA; J gene: TRBJ2-3; CDR3 DNA: TGTGCCAGTAGTGTCAGCTTCAGGGCAGATACGCAGTATTTT; CDR3 protein: CASSVSFRADTQYF
V gene: TRBV18; clone size: NA; D gene: TRBD1; J gene: TRBJ1-1; CDR3 DNA: TGTGCCAGCTCACCAAATGGACAGGGGAACACTGAAGCTTTCTTT; CDR3 protein: CASSPNGQGNTEAFF
V gene: TRBV11-2; clone size: few; D gene: NA; J gene: TRBJ1-2; CDR3 DNA: TGTGCCAGCAGCTTAGATACAGGGACATCAGGGGGCTACACCTTC; CDR3 protein: CASSLDTGTSGGYTF
V gene: TRBV28; clone size: NA; D gene: TRBD1; J gene: TRBJ1-4; CDR3 DNA: TGTGCCAGCAGCTTCTGGACAGGGAGTCGAAAACTGTTTTTT; CDR3 protein: CASSFWTGSRKLFF
V gene: TRBV6-5; clone size: NA; D gene: NA; J gene: TRBJ1-4; CDR3 DNA: TGTGCCAGCAGTTTCAGGGGCGTCAATAATGAAAAACTGTTTTTT; CDR3 protein: CASSFRGVNNEKLFF
V gene: TRBV7-9; clone size: NA; D gene: NA; J gene: TRBJ1-6; CDR3 DNA: TGTGCCAGCAGCTTAGGGGGACATAATTCACCCCTCCACTTT; CDR3 protein: CASSLGGHNSPLHF
V gene: TRBV4-1; clone size: NA; D gene: NA; J gene: TRBJ2-7; CDR3 DNA: TGCGCCAGCAGCCAAACCCAGGCCTACGAGCAGTACTTC; CDR3 protein: CASSQTQAYEQYF
V gene: TRBV18; clone size: NA; D gene: NA; J gene: TRBJ2-5; CDR3 DNA: TGTGCCAGCTCACCACCCTTAGTGAAGGGAGAGACCCAGTACTTC; CDR3 protein: CASSPPLVKGETQYF
V gene: TRBV7-9; clone size: NA; D gene: TRBD2; J gene: TRBJ2-2; CDR3 DNA: TGTGCCAGCAGCTTAAAATGGACTAGCGAGAAGAACACCGGGGAGCTGTTTTTT; CDR3 protein: CASSLKWTSEKNTGELFF
V gene: TRBV7-3; clone size: NA; D gene: NA; J gene: TRBJ1-1; CDR3 DNA: TGTGCCAGCAGCTTAATTTCAGGGCGCGCTGAAGCTTTCTTT; CDR3 protein: CASSLISGRAEAFF
V gene: TRBV19; clone size: NA; D gene: TRBD1; J gene: TRBJ2-4; CDR3 DNA: TGTGCCAGTAGACGTAGGGACAGCCCTCTAGCCAAAAACATTCAGTACTTC; CDR3 protein: CASRRRDSPLAKNIQYF
V gene: TRBV4-1; clone size: NA; D gene: TRBD1; J gene: TRBJ2-5; CDR3 DNA: TGCGCCAGCAGCCGTTCCGGTGCAGGGGGCTCAGAGACCCAGTACTTC; CDR3 protein: CASSRSGAGGSETQYF
V gene: TRBV12-5; clone size: NA; D gene: TRBD1; J gene: TRBJ1-1; CDR3 DNA: TGTGCTAGTGCCCGGACAGGGCAGAACACTGAAGCTTTCTTT; CDR3 protein: CASARTGQNTEAFF
V gene: TRBV19; clone size: NA; D gene: TRBD1; J gene: TRBJ1-6; CDR3 DNA: TGTGCCAGTAGTACGGGACAGGGGTCCCATAATTCACCCCTCCACTTT; CDR3 protein: CASSTGQGSHNSPLHF